A single sample is the source of the 23 T cell receptor beta chains below, sequenced in a study of CD8 T cell repertoires and HIV-1 epitope variants. The antigens these receptors bind are not known. Profiled with immunoSEQ multiplex PCR; TCRdb holds only in-frame clones, not every one. Found here are a few thousand clones, approximately 70% of them singletons; the top ten hold around 39%. Sample: cultured CD8+ T cells derived from PBMCs. The receptors here all came from a male donor with HIV.

The gene calls are TRBV15 and TRBJ2-7, with 9 bases fitting TRBD1. Germline loops: CDR1 LNHNV, CDR2 YYDKDF (reference sequence). V shed 0 bases and J 3 bases; nucleotides not matched to a gene: 9. The CDR3 is 17 residues long. The CDR3 DNA reads TGTGCCACCAGCAGAGATCACGGGACAGGGTCGATCTACGAGCAGTACTTC. Its translation: CATSRDHGTGSIYEQYF. The complete variable domain, with remaining parts taken from reference TRBV15 and TRBJ2-7, reads DAMVIQNPRYQVTQFGKPVTLSCSQTLNHNVMYWYQQKSSQAPKLLFHYYDKDFNNEADTPDNFQSRRPNTSFCFLDIRSPGLGDTAMYLCATSRDHGTGSIYEQYFGPGTRLTVT.

J is TRBJ1-3 and V is TRBV5-6; possible D gene TRBD1, 5 bases. Germline CDR1 SGHDT, CDR2 YYEEEE. The CDR3 runs to 16 residues. V was pared by 0 bases and J by 2 bases, with 12 bases between. The CDR3 DNA is TGTGCCAGCAGCTTGGGAGCCGGGGCAACTGGAAACACCATATATTTT. Protein: CASSLGAGATGNTIYF.

The chain carries TRBV7-9 and TRBJ1-2, with a possible D match to TRBD1 (5 bases). The CDR3 totals 15 residues. V gave up 4 bases and J gave up 5 bases, with 17 bases separating them. The germline V gene has CDR1 SEHNR and CDR2 FQNEAQ (reference sequence). The CDR3 spells CASSYPTTGTYGYTF. For the CDR3, the DNA is TGTGCCAGCAGCTACCCAACGACGGGGACTTATGGCTACACCTTC.

The rearrangement links TRBV9 to TRBJ2-3; perhaps TRBD2 as D (5 bases). Germline V gives CDR1 SGDLS, CDR2 YYNGEE. This CDR3 is 15 amino acids long. Trimming pared 2 bases from V and 0 bases from J, leaving 10 bases between. This chain's CDR3 is CASSVGGPSTDTQYF. The CDR3 region has the DNA TGTGCCAGCAGCGTGGGCGGGCCTAGCACAGATACGCAGTATTTT.

The chain is built from TRBV18 and TRBJ1-3; D is ambiguous. The germline V gene has CDR1 KGHSH and CDR2 LQKENI. With 0 bases removed from V and 2 bases from J, the gap between germline ends came to 5 bases. CDR3 length: 14 amino acids. CDR3: CASSPPNAGNTIYF. CDR3 bases: TGTGCCAGCTCACCACCGAACGCTGGAAACACCATATATTTT.

The J gene is TRBJ2-1, the V gene TRBV19; TRBD2 agrees at 12 bases. CDR1 is LNHDA, CDR2 SQIVND, per germline (reference sequence). Losses at the gene ends were 4 bases for V and 4 bases for J; bases not matched to a gene: 2. The CDR3 sequence is 15 residues long. The CDR3 loop reads CASSTGLAGYNEQFF. The CDR3 nucleotides read TGTGCCAGTAGTACCGGACTAGCGGGATACAATGAGCAGTTCTTC.

The rearrangement uses TRBV5-6 and TRBJ2-1; TRBD2 aligns across 12 bases. V gave up 6 bases and J gave up 6 bases; unmatched junction bases: 7. This CDR3 is built from 15 residues. Germline V gives CDR1 SGHDT, CDR2 YYEEEE. CDR3: CASNLLAGGPNEQFF. As DNA, the CDR3 is TGTGCCAGCAACTTACTAGCGGGAGGACCCAATGAGCAGTTCTTC. Combining the CDR3 with reference TRBV5-6 and TRBJ2-1 gives the whole variable domain DAGVTQSPTHLIKTRGQQVTLRCSPKSGHDTVSWYQQALGQGPQFIFQYYEEEERQRGNFPDRFSGHQFPNYSSELNVNALLLGDSALYLCASNLLAGGPNEQFFGPGTRLTVL.

The sample holds a few counts of this clone. The genes are TRBV29-1 and TRBJ2-1, with 8 bases lining up with TRBD1. Germline CDR1 and CDR2: SQVTM and ANQGSEA. There are 14 residues in the CDR3. V was pared by 3 bases and J by 4 bases, with 5 bases of the junction left unmatched. CDR3 sequence (DNA): TGCAGCGTTGACCACTGGGACAGGTACAATGAGCAGTTCTTC. This translates into CSVDHWDRYNEQFF.

The V and J genes are TRBV28 and TRBJ2-2, with a possible D match to TRBD1 (6 bases). CDR1 MDHEN and CDR2 SYDVKM come from the germline V gene. The length of the CDR3 is 17 residues. Trimming removed 6 bases at V and 0 bases at J, with 17 bases between. The DNA for the CDR3 is TGTGCCAGCAGCTGGGCCCTCCAGGGGTCGAACACCGGGGAGCTGTTTTTT. Translated, it gives CASSWALQGSNTGELFF.

The rearrangement uses TRBV7-3 and TRBJ1-2; D is perhaps TRBD1 (5 bases). The CDR3 is 16 residues long. Trimming took 5 bases from V and 8 from J, leaving 24 bases between them. Germline lookup yields CDR1 SGHTA and CDR2 FQGTGA. The CDR3 DNA reads as TGTGCCAGCAGCGATGGGGGAGGGGATCAGGGTAGAGGCTACACCTTC. Its protein product is CASSDGGGDQGRGYTF.

The chain has TRBV4-3 and TRBJ2-7; D not certain. Trimming took off 0 bases at V and 3 bases at J, with 6 bases between the two ends. CDR1 and CDR2 (germline): LGHNA, YSLEER. The CDR3 sequence is 13 residues long. Here the CDR3 reads CASSQELSYEQYF. For the CDR3, the DNA is TGCGCCAGCAGCCAAGAATTAAGCTACGAGCAGTACTTC.

This sequence joins TRBV7-2 and TRBJ2-5; 10 bases agree with TRBD1. The CDR3 consists of 16 residues. The germline gives CDR1 SGHTA, CDR2 FQGNSA. V lost 5 bases and J lost 3; bases outside the gene matches: 9. Written as DNA, the CDR3 is TGTGCCAGCAGCCCCTCCCGACAGGGGGCAAAAGAGACCCAGTACTTC. It yields the protein CASSPSRQGAKETQYF.

The chain links TRBV5-1 to TRBJ2-7; 13 positions agree with TRBD2. The CDR3 spans 16 residues. Germline V gives CDR1 SGHRS, CDR2 YFSETQ. V lost 7 bases, J lost 5 bases, and 12 bases stayed unmatched. The CDR3 DNA is TGCGCCAGCGATCCCGGGACTAGCGGGGTCCCCAACGAGCAGTACTTC. This sequence encodes CASDPGTSGVPNEQYF. Supplemented by reference TRBV5-1 and TRBJ2-7, the full variable domain reads KAGVTQTPRYLIKTRGQQVTLSCSPISGHRSVSWYQQTPGQGLQFLFEYFSETQRNKGNFPGRFSGRQFSNSRSEMNVSTLELGDSALYLCASDPGTSGVPNEQYFGPGTRLTVT.

In its sample, this clone was seen a few times. The V and J genes are TRBV7-9 and TRBJ2-7; D unclear. Germline V CDR1 and CDR2: SEHNR, FQNEAQ (reference sequence). The CDR3 is 13 amino acids. The V end lost 4 bases, the J end lost 3 bases, and 10 bases lay between the germline ends. The CDR3 coding sequence is TGTGCCAGCAGCTCCCCATTTGACTACGAGCAGTACTTC. Translating it yields CASSSPFDYEQYF.

The chain links TRBV7-2 to TRBJ2-7; D ambiguous. V shed 1 base and J shed 4 bases, with 11 bases lying between them. Per the germline V gene, CDR1 is SGHTA and CDR2 is FQGNSA. The CDR3 extends over 14 amino acids. As DNA, the CDR3 is TGTGCCAGCAGCTTAGAATTAGGGCAGTACGAGCAGTACTTC. It codes for CASSLELGQYEQYF.

In its sample, this clone was seen a few times. This sequence joins TRBV5-6 and TRBJ2-5, with TRBD2 identical over 9 bases. V shed 4 bases, J shed 3 bases, and the junction held 4 bases outside the gene matches. The CDR3 length is 14 residues. From germline, CDR1 is SGHDT and CDR2 YYEEEE. In DNA, the CDR3 is TGTGCCAGCAGCGGACTAGCGAGGGAAGAGACCCAGTACTTC. Translating gives CASSGLAREETQYF.

DNA of the CDR3: TGTGCCAGCAGCTTAGATGTAGGGACAGGGGATGAAAAACTGTTTTTT. Protein: CASSLDVGTGDEKLFF. V and J are TRBV7-9 and TRBJ1-4; 10 positions agree with TRBD1. The CDR3 extends over 16 amino acids. After removal of 1 base from V and 6 bases from J, the junction contained 5 bases not matched to a gene. Germline loops: CDR1 SEHNR, CDR2 FQNEAQ (reference sequence).

This clone was detected only a few times. This chain joins TRBV4-3 and TRBJ1-2, with a weak D call TRBD1 (5 bases). Trimming stripped 5 bases from V and 2 bases from J, with 12 bases between. The CDR3 has 14 amino acids. The V gene's germline CDR1 is LGHNA and CDR2 YSLEER. CDR3 nucleotides: TGCGCCAGCAGCTCCGATGGGGGGAACTATGGCTACACCTTC. This sequence encodes CASSSDGGNYGYTF.

The chain uses TRBV15 and TRBJ1-6, with 9 bases matching TRBD1. After removal of 5 bases from V and 1 base from J, the junction contained 3 bases not matched to a gene. Per the germline V gene, CDR1 is LNHNV and CDR2 is YYDKDF (reference sequence). There are 16 residues in the CDR3. The CDR3 protein is CATSADRGSYNSPLHF. CDR3 DNA sequence: TGTGCCACCAGCGCCGACAGGGGGTCCTATAATTCACCCCTCCACTTT.

The chain carries TRBV7-9 and TRBJ2-7; 11 nucleotides match TRBD1. V trimming: 0 bases; J trimming: 3 bases; junction bases outside the gene matches: 4. This CDR3 spans 16 amino acids. Germline V gives CDR1 SEHNR, CDR2 FQNEAQ (reference sequence). The CDR3 loop is CASSLAGQGVDYEQYF. CDR3 sequence (DNA): TGTGCCAGCAGCTTAGCGGGACAGGGGGTGGACTACGAGCAGTACTTC.

In its sample, this clone was seen once. The chain is built from TRBV5-8 and TRBJ1-3; maybe TRBD1 (5 bases). The CDR3 has 15 amino acids. Per the germline V gene, CDR1 is SGHTS and CDR2 is YDEGEE. V was clipped by 2 bases and J by 2 bases, with 11 bases between them. This CDR3 reads CASSFGRDPGNTIYF. CDR3 sequence (DNA): TGTGCCAGCAGCTTCGGACGGGACCCTGGAAACACCATATATTTT.

The rearrangement uses TRBV9 and TRBJ2-3, with a tentative D call TRBD1 (5 bases). This CDR3 region has 16 residues. Per the germline V gene, CDR1 is SGDLS and CDR2 is YYNGEE. Trimming took off 1 base at V and 0 bases at J, with 12 bases between the two ends. The CDR3, as DNA: TGTGCCAGCAGCGTAAAGGACAAGATTAGCACAGATACGCAGTATTTT. Protein: CASSVKDKISTDTQYF.

The gene calls are TRBV10-1 and TRBJ2-3, with D maybe TRBD2 (6 bases). V was trimmed by 2 bases and J by 2 bases, leaving 8 bases between them. From germline, CDR1 is WNHNN and CDR2 SYGVQD (reference sequence). CDR3 length: 14 residues. CDR3 amino acids: CASSEGGSTDTQYF. The CDR3 coding sequence is TGCGCCAGCAGTGAGGGGGGGTCCACAGATACGCAGTATTTT.